This T cell receptor (beta chain) was sequenced for a study of siplizumab effects on memory and regulatory T cells. Broader study findings: Proliferating clones, CD4+ or CD8+, lacked an assignable naive or memory phenotype in roughly 75-96% of cases. Tracing alloreactive clones into unstimulated subsets worked for only a minor fraction of them.

In the case of this clone: The target antigen is unknown.

The V and J ends lost 5 bases and 0 bases respectively, with 13 bases between them. Germline CDR1 LNHNV, CDR2 YYDKDF (reference sequence). The CDR3 extends over 16 amino acids. Assaying covered about 10^5 TCR templates per sample. Profiled with immunoSEQ multiplex PCR; TCRdb holds only in-frame clones, not every one. Seen here are over 95,000 clones, around 93% observed once, and the top ten hold approximately 0.17%. The chain carries TRBV15 and TRBJ2-2; no firm D call. The receptor was isolated from a human donor in good health. Source material: non-Treg CD4+ T cells sorted from blood. CDR3 residues: CATSGKFSANTGELFF. In nucleotides, the CDR3 is TGTGCCACCAGCGGAAAGTTCTCCGCGAACACCGGGGAGCTGTTTTTT.